The rows below give T cell receptor beta chains drawn from one sample of a study of blood T cell repertoires in COVID-19. The table came from immunoSEQ multiplex PCR; TCRdb's copy has only in-frame clones and leaves some out. The sample contains 250,000 to 350,000 clones, just over 85% of which appear only once. Sample: peripheral blood. Every receptor here comes from a woman aged 25 to 39 with active or convalescent COVID-19. Both conserved end residues are trimmed from each CDR3.

v_gene	j_gene	CDR3aa
TRBV25-1	TRBJ2-1	ASSESWGLRSNEQF
TRBV4-3	TRBJ2-1	ASSQDWTSGGYEQF
TRBV19	TRBJ1-4	ASSIAARHSINEKLF
TRBV7-2	TRBJ2-1	ASSLTSGGAFNEQF
TRBV7-9	TRBJ2-3	ASSFRAGQRNTQY
TRBV10-3	TRBJ2-7	AIKPGSSYEQY
TRBV28	TRBJ2-5	ASRGLGEGLQETQY
TRBV5-4	TRBJ2-5	ASSLRSGETQY
TRBV7-2	TRBJ1-1	ASRVTGNTEAF
TRBV9	TRBJ2-7	ASSRADRSYEQY
TRBV7-2	TRBJ2-4	ASAPLGVAKNIQY
TRBV9	TRBJ1-3	ASSFPGGGNTIY
TRBV6-2/TRBV6-3	TRBJ2-6	ARSFCGGAGANVLT
TRBV18	TRBJ2-1	ASSPGLDNEQF
TRBV20-1	TRBJ2-5	SAGEETQY
TRBV6-2/TRBV6-3	TRBJ1-5	ASSYSVGGLYQPQH
TRBV19	TRBJ1-3	ASSSGTGSGNTIY
TRBV30	TRBJ1-6	AWTHLRVQGSPLH
TRBV18	TRBJ2-5	ASSRLTKETQY
TRBV5-1	TRBJ1-3	ASCPGGIRGGNTIY
TRBV5-1	TRBJ1-4	ASSSGDRGHEKLF
TRBV12-3/TRBV12-4	TRBJ1-1	ASSPGQLTEAF
TRBV6-5	TRBJ1-1	ASSSPTSNTEAF
TRBV7-2	TRBJ2-5	ASSLGISGALGETQY
TRBV3-1/TRBV3-2	TRBJ2-6	ASSPRPRGTSSGANVLT
TRBV10-3	TRBJ1-5	QGSRGNQPQH
TRBV5-4	TRBJ1-3	ASSAGTGTNTIY
TRBV3-1/TRBV3-2	TRBJ1-1	ASSATMNTEAF
TRBV18	TRBJ1-6	ASSPDRGSSYNSPLH
TRBV11-3	TRBJ1-6	ASSLVRKSSYNSPLH
TRBV28	TRBJ1-1	ASSLSVGASSTEAF
TRBV7-9	TRBJ2-3	ASSLEGGGPWQY
TRBV5-1	TRBJ1-1	ASSHSGGPAMNTEAF
TRBV30	TRBJ2-7	AWVASSEQY
TRBV2	TRBJ2-2	ASSRGTANTGELF
TRBV4-2	TRBJ1-4	ASSQVPEGGRDEKLF
TRBV15	TRBJ2-7	ATSSGQNRPVEQY
TRBV7-2	TRBJ2-5	ASSFGGGPRETQY